The source of this T cell receptor (beta chain) is a study of cytomegalovirus exposure and HLA in healthy donors. Study results and limitations: According to a later analysis, donors in an Asian-associated ancestry cluster reportedly had fewer N-insertions than the roughly 630-donor mean. As confirmed in vitro, three CMV-associated chains were specific for CMV antigens.

PCR was performed using 60 Vbeta and 13 Jbeta primers. Sequencing used immunoSEQ multiplex PCR; TCRdb keeps in-frame clones, though not all of them. This table holds about 180,000 clones, roughly 82% found once. V lost 3 bases and J lost 7; bases outside the gene matches: 5. CDR1 GTSNPN and CDR2 SVGIG come from the germline V gene (reference sequence). The CDR3 is 13 residues long. In regard to this clone: What it binds is unknown.

The rearrangement uses TRBV30 and TRBJ2-3; 9 nucleotides line up with TRBD2. Sequencing input: PBMCs. This sequence was found in a girl under 10 years old in good health and CMV-seropositive. CDR3 residues: CAWRSGGMYTQYF. The CDR3 bases are TGTGCCTGGAGAAGCGGGGGGATGTATACGCAGTATTTT.